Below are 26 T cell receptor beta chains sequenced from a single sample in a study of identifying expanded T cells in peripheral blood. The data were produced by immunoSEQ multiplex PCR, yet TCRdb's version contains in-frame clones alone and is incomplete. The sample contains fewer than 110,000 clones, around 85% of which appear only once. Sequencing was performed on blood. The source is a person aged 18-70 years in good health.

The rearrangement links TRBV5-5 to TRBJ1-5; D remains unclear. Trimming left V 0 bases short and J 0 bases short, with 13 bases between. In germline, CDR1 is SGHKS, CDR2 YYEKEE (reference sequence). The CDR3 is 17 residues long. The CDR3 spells CASSLAARQYSNQPQHF. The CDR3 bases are TGTGCCAGCAGCTTGGCCGCCCGCCAGTATAGCAATCAGCCCCAGCATTTT.

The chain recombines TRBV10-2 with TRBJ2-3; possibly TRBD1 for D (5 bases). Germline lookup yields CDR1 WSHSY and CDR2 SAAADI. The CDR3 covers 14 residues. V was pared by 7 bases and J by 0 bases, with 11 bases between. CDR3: CASKQALSTDTQYF. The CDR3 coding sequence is TGCGCCAGCAAACAGGCACTTAGCACAGATACGCAGTATTTT.

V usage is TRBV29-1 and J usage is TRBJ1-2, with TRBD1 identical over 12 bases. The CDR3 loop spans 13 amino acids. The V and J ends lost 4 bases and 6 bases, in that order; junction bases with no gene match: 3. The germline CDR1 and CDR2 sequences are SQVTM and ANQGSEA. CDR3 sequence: CSVAGQGADGYTF. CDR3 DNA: TGCAGCGTTGCGGGACAGGGGGCAGATGGCTACACCTTC.

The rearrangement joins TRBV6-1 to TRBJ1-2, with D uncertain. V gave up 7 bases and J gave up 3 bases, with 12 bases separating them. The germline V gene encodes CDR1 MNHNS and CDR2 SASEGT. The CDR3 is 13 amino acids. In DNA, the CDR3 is TGTGCCAGCACGAACCCCGGGCACTATGGCTACACCTTC. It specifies CASTNPGHYGYTF.

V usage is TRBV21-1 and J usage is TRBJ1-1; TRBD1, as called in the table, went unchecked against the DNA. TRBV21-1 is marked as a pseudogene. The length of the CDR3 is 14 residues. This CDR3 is CASSRDRGVPEAFF. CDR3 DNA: TGTGCCAGCAGCCGGGACAGGGGTGTTCCTGAAGCTTTCTTT.

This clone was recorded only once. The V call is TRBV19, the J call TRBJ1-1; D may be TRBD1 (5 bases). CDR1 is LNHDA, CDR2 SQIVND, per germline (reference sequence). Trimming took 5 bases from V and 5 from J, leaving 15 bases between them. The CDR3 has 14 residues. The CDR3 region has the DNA TGTGCCAGTAGTCCTTACTTCGGGGGGACTGAAGCTTTCTTT. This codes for CASSPYFGGTEAFF. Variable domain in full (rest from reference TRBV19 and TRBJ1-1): DGGITQSPKYLFRKEGQNVTLSCEQNLNHDAMYWYRQDPGQGLRLIYYSQIVNDFQKGDIAEGYSVSREKKESFPLTVTSAQKNPTAFYLCASSPYFGGTEAFFGQGTRLTVV.

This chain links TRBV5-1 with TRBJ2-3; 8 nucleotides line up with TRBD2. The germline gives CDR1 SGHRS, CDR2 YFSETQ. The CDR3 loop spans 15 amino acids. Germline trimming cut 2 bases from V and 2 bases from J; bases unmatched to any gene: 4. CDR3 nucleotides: TGCGCCAGCAGCTTATTAGCGGGGCCCACAGATACGCAGTATTTT. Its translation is CASSLLAGPTDTQYF. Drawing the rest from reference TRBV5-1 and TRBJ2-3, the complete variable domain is KAGVTQTPRYLIKTRGQQVTLSCSPISGHRSVSWYQQTPGQGLQFLFEYFSETQRNKGNFPGRFSGRQFSNSRSEMNVSTLELGDSALYLCASSLLAGPTDTQYFGPGTRLTVL.

CDR3 sequence reads: CASSQGSSPLHF. The CDR3, as DNA: TGCGCCAGCAGCCAAGGGTCGTCACCCCTCCACTTT. This chain links TRBV4-3 with TRBJ1-6; no reliable D call. CDR3 length: 12 amino acids. Germline V gives CDR1 LGHNA, CDR2 YSLEER. With 1 base removed from V and 10 bases from J, the gap between germline ends came to 5 bases.

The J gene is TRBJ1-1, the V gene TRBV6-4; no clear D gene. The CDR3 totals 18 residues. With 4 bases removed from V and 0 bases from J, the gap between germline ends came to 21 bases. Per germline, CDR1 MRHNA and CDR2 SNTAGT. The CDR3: CASSACLPSMRLNTEAFF. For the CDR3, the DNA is TGTGCCAGCAGTGCCTGCCTCCCTTCGATGAGGCTGAACACTGAAGCTTTCTTT.

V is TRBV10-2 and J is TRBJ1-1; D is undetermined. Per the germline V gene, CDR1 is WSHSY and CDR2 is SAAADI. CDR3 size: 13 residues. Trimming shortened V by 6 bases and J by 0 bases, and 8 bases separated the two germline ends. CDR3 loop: CASSLDLNTEAFF. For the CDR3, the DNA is TGCGCCAGCAGCCTCGACTTGAACACTGAAGCTTTCTTT.

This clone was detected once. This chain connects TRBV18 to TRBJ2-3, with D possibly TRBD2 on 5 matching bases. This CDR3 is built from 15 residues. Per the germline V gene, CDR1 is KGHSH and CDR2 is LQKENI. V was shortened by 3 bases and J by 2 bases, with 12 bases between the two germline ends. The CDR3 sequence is CASSPRERPTDTQYF. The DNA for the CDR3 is TGTGCCAGCTCACCCCGAGAGCGGCCCACAGATACGCAGTATTTT.

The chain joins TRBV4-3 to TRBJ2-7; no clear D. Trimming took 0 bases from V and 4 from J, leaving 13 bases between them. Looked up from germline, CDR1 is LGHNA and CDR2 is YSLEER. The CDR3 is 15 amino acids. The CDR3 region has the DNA TGCGCCAGCAGCCAAGATGCAAGTAGCAGGTACGAGCAGTACTTC. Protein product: CASSQDASSRYEQYF.

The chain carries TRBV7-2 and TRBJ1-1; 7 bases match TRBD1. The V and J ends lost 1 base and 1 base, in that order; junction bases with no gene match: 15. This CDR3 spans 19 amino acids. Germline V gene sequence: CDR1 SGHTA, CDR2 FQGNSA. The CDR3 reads CASSLGPYTTGTENTEAFF. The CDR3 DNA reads TGTGCCAGCAGCTTAGGTCCGTATACTACCGGGACAGAGAACACTGAAGCTTTCTTT.

The CDR3: CASSESYNEQFF. For the CDR3, the DNA is TGTGCCAGCAGTGAGAGCTACAATGAGCAGTTCTTC. V gene TRBV2 combines with J gene TRBJ2-1; D gene ambiguous. Trimming cost V 3 bases and J 3 bases, with 3 bases left between them. Germline loops: CDR1 SNHLY, CDR2 FYNNEI. The CDR3 is 12 residues long.

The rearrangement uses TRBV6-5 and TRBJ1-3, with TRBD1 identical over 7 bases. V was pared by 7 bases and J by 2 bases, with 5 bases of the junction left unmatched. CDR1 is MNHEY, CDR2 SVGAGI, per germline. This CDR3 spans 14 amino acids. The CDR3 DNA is TGTGCCAGCAAAAGAGACAGGGCTGGAAACACCATATATTTT. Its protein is CASKRDRAGNTIYF.

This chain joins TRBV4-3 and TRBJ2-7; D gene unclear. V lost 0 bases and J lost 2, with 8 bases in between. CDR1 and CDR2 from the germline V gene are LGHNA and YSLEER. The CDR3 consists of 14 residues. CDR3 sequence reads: CASSQEDSTYEQYF. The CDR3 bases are TGCGCCAGCAGCCAAGAAGACTCCACCTACGAGCAGTACTTC.

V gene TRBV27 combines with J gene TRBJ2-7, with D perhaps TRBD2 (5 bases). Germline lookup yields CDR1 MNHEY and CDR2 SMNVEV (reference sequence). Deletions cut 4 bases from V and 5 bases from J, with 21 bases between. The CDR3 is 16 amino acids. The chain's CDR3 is CASSSLVGVQADEQYF. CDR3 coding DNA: TGTGCCAGCAGTTCCTTGGTCGGGGTGCAGGCCGACGAGCAGTACTTC.

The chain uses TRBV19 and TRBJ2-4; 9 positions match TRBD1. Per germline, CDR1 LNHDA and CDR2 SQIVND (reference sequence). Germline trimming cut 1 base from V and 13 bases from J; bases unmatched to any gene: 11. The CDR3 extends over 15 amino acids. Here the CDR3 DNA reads TGTGCCAGTAGTATAGGGACAGGGGTTTGGGCCTTACAGTACTTC. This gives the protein CASSIGTGVWALQYF.

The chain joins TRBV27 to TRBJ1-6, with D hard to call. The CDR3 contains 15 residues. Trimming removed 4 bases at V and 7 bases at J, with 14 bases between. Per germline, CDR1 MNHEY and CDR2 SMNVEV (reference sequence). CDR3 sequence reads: CASSSNTDPNSPLHF. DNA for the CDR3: TGTGCCAGCAGTTCGAACACGGACCCCAATTCACCCCTCCACTTT.

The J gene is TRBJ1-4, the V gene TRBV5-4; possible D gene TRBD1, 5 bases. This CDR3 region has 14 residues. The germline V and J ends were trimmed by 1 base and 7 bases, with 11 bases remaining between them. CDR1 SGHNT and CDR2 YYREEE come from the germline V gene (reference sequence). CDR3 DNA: TGTGCCAGCAGCTTGCAGGGAGGACGTGAAAAACTGTTTTTT. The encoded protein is CASSLQGGREKLFF.

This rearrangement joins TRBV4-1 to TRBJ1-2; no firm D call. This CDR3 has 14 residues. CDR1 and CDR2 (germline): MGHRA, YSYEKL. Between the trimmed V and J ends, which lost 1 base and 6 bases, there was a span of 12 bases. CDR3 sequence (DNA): TGCGCCAGCAGCCAAGTCGGGCAGGTAGATGGCTACACCTTC. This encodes CASSQVGQVDGYTF.

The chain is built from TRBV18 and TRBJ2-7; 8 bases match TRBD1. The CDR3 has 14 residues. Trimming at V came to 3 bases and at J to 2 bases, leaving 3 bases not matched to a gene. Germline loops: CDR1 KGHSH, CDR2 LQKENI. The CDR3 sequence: CASSPGQETYEQYF. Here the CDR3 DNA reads TGTGCCAGCTCACCGGGACAGGAGACCTACGAGCAGTACTTC. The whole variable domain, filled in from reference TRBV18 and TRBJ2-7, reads NAGVMQNPRHLVRRRGQEARLRCSPMKGHSHVYWYRQLPEEGLKFMVYLQKENIIDESGMPKERFSAEFPKEGPSILRIQQVVRGDSAAYFCASSPGQETYEQYFGPGTRLTVT.

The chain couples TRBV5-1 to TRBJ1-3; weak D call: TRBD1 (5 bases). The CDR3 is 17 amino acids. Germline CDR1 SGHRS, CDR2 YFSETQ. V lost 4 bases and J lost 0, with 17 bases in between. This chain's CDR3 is CASSLPGLSSSGNTIYF. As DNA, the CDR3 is TGCGCCAGCAGCCTGCCGGGACTTTCAAGCTCTGGAAACACCATATATTTT.

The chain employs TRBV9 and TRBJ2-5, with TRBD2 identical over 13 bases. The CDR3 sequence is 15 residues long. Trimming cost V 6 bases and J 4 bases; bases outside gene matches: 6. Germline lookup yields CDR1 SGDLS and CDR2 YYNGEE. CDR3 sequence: CASTEGLAGRETQYF. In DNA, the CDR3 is TGTGCCAGCACCGAGGGACTAGCGGGACGAGAGACCCAGTACTTC.

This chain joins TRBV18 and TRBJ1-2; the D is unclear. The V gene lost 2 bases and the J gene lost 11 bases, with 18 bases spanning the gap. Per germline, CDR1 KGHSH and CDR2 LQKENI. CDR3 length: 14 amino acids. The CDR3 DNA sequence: TGTGCCAGCTCACCATCGGGGTCCACCCTTATTTACACCTTC. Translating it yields CASSPSGSTLIYTF.

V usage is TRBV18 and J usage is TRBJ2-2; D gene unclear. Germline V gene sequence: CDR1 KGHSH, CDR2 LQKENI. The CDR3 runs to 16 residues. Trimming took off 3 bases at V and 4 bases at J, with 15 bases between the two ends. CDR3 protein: CASSPSAPLITGELFF. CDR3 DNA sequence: TGTGCCAGCTCACCTTCAGCGCCGCTCATCACCGGGGAGCTGTTTTTT.